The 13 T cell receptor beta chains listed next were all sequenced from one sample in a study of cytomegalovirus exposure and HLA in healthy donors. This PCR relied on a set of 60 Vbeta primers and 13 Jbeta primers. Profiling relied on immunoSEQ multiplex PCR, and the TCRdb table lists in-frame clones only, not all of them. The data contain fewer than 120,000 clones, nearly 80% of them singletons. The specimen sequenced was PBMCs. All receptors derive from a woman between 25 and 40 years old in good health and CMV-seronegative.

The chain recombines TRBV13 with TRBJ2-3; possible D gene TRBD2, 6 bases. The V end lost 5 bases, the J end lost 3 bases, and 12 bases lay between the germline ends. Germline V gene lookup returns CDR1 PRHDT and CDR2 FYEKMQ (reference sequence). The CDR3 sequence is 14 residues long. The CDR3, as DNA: TGTGCCAGCAGCCGGGACTGGCGGACAGATACGCAGTATTTT. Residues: CASSRDWRTDTQYF.

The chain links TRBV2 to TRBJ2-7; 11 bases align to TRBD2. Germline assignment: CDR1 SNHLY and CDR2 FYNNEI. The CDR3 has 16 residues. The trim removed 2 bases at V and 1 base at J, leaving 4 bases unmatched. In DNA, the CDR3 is TGTGCCAGCAGTGAATCGACTAGCGGGGCGTCCTACGAGCAGTACTTC. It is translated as CASSESTSGASYEQYF. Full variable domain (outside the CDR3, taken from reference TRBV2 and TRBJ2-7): EPEVTQTPSHQVTQMGQEVILRCVPISNHLYFYWYRQILGQKVEFLVSFYNNEISEKSEIFDDQFSVERPDGSNFTLKIRSTKLEDSAMYFCASSESTSGASYEQYFGPGTRLTVT.

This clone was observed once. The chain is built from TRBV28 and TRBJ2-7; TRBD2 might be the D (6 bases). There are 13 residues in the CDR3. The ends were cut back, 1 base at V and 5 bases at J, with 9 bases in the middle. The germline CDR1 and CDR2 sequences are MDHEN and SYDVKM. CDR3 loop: CASSLFGGHEQYF. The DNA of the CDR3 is TGTGCCAGCAGTTTATTCGGGGGTCACGAGCAGTACTTC.

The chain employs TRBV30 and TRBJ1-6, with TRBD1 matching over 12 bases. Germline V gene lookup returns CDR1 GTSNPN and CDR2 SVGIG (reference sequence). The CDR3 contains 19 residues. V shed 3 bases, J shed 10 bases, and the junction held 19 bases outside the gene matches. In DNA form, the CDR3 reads TGTGCCTGGAGAGCCCGGGACAGGGGGCTAATGTATTACGGATCACCCCTCCACTTT. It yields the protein CAWRARDRGLMYYGSPLHF.

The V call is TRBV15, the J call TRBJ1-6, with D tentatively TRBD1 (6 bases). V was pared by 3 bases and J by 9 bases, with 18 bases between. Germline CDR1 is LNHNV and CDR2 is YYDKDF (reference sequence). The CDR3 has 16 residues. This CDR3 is CATSRDPPGQGSPLHF. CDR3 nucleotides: TGTGCCACCAGCAGGGACCCCCCGGGACAAGGTTCACCCCTCCACTTT.

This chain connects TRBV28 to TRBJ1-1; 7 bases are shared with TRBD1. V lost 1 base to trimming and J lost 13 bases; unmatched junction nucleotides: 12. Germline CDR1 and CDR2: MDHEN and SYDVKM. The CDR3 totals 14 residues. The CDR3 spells CASSLYIQGESGFF. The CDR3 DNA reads TGTGCCAGCAGTTTATATATTCAGGGGGAATCTGGTTTCTTT.

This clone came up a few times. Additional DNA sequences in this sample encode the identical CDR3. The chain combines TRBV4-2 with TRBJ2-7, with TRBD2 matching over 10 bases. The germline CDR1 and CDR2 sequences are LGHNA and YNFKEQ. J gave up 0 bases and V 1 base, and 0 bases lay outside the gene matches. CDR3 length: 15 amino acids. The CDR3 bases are TGTGCCAGCAGCCAAGGACTAGCGGGCTCCTACGAGCAGTACTTC. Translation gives CASSQGLAGSYEQYF.

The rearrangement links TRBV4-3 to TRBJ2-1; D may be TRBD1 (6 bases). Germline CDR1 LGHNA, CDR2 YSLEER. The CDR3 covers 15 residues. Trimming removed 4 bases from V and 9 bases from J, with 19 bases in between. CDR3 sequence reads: CASSLDTGRISEQFF. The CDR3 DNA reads TGCGCCAGCAGCCTAGATACAGGGCGCATCTCTGAGCAGTTCTTC.

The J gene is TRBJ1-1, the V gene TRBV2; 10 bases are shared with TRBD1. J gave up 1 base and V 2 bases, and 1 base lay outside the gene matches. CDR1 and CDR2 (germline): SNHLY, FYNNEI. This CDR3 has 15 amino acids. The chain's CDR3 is CASSERTGGNTEAFF. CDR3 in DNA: TGTGCCAGCAGTGAAAGGACAGGGGGGAACACTGAAGCTTTCTTT.

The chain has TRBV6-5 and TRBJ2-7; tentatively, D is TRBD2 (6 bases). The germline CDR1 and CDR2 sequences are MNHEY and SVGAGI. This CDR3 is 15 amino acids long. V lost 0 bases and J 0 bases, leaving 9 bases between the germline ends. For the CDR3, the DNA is TGTGCCAGCAGTTACTCGAGGGGACTCTCCTACGAGCAGTACTTC. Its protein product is CASSYSRGLSYEQYF.

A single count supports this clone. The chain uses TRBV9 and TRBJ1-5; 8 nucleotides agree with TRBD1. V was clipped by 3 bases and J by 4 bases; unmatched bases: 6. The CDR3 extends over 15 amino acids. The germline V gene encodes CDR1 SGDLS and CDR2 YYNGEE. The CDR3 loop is CASSEGQVANQPQHF. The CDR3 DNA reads TGTGCCAGCAGCGAGGGACAGGTAGCAAATCAGCCCCAGCATTTT.

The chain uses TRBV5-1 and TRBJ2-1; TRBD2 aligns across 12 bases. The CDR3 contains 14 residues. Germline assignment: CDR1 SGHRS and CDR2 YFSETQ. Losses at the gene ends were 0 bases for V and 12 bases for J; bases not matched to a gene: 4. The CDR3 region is CASSLGLAGVGQFF. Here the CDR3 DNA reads TGCGCCAGCAGCTTGGGACTAGCGGGAGTGGGGCAGTTCTTC.

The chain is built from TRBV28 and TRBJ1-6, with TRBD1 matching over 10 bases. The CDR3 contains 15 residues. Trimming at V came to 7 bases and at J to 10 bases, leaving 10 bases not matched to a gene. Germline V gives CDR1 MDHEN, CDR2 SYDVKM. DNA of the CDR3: TGTGCCAGCATCCGGGGGGGGACAGGGGAATCACCCCTCCACTTT. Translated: CASIRGGTGESPLHF. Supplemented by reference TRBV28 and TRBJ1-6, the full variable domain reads DVKVTQSSRYLVKRTGEKVFLECVQDMDHENMFWYRQDPGLGLRLIYFSYDVKMKEKGDIPEGYSVSREKKERFSLILESASTNQTSMYLCASIRGGTGESPLHFGNGTRLTVT.